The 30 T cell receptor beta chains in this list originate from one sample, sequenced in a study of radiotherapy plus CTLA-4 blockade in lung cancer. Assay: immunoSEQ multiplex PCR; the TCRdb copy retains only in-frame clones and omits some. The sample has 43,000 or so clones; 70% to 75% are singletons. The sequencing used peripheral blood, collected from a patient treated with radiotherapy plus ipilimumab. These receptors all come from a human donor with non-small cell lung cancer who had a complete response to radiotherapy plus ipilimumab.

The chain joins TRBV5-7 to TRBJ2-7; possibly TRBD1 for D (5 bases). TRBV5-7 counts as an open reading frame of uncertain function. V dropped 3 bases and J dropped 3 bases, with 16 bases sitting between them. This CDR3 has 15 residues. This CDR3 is CASSSKTALDYEQYF. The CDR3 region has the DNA TGTGCCAGCAGCTCTAAGACAGCTCTTGACTACGAGCAGTACTTC.

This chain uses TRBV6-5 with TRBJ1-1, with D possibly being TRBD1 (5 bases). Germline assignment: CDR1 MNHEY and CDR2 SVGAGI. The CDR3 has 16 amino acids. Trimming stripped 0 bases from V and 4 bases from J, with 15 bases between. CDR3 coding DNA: TGTGCCAGCAGTTACTCTTGGGGAGGGGTGGGCACTGAAGCTTTCTTT. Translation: CASSYSWGGVGTEAFF.

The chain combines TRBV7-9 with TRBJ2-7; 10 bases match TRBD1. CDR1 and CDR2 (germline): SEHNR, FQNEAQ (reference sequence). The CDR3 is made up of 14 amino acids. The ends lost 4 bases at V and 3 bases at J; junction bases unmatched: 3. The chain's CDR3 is CASSSRDRGYEQYF. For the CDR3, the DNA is TGTGCCAGCAGCTCCCGGGACAGGGGCTACGAGCAGTACTTC.

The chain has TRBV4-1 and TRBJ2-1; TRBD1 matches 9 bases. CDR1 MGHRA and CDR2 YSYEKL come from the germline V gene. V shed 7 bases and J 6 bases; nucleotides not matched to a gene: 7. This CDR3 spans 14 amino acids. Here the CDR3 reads CASNTGTGINEQFF. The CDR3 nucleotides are TGCGCCAGCAACACCGGGACAGGGATCAATGAGCAGTTCTTC.

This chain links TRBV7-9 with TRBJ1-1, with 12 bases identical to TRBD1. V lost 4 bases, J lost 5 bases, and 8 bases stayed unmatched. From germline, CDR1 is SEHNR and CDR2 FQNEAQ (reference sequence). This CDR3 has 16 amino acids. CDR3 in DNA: TGTGCCAGCAGCTCGGGACAGGGGGCGCAGGTTACTGAAGCTTTCTTT. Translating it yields CASSSGQGAQVTEAFF.

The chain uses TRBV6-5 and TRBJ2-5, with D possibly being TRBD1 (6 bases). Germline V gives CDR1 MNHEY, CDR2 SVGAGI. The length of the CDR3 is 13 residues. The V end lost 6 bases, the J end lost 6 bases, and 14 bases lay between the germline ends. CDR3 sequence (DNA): TGTGCCAGCAGACCCACAGGGACGAAGACCCAGTACTTC. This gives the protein CASRPTGTKTQYF.

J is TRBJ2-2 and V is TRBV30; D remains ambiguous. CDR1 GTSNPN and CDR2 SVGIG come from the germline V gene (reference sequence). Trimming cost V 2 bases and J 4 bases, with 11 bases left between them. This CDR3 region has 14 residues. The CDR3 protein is CAWSFQSGTGELFF. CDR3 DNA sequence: TGTGCCTGGAGTTTCCAGTCTGGCACCGGGGAGCTGTTTTTT.

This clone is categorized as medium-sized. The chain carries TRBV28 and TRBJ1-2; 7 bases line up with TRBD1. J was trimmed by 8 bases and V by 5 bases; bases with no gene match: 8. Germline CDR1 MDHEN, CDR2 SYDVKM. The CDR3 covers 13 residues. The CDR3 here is CASSQPQGLGYTF. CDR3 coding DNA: TGTGCCAGCAGTCAACCACAGGGGTTGGGCTACACCTTC.

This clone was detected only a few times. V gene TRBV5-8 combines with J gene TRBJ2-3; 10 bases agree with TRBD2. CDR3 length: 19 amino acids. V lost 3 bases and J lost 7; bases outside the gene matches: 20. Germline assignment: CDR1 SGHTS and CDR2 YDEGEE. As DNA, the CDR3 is TGTGCCAGCAGCTCCTCCCTAGCGGGGGTACACCGCTCCTTTAATACGCAGTATTTT. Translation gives CASSSSLAGVHRSFNTQYF.

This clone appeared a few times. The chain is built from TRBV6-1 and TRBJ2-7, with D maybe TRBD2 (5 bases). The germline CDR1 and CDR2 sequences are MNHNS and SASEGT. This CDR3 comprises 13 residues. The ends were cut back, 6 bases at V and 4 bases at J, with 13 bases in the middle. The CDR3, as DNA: TGTGCCAGCAGCCCCCCCGGGGTTTACGAGCAGTACTTC. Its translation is CASSPPGVYEQYF.

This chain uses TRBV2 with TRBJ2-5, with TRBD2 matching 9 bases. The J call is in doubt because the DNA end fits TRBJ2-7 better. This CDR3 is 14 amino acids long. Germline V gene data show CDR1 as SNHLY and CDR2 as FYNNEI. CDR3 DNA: TGTGCCTCTAAAGGGGCTAGCGGGGCGTACGAGCAGTACTTC. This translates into CASKGASGAYEQYF.

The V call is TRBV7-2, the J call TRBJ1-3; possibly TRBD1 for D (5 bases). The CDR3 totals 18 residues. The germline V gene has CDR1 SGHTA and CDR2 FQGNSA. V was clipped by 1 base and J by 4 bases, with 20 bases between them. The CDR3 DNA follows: TGTGCCAGCAGCTTAGTAGGGAGGACACCAATGAGGGGAAACACCATATATTTT. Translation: CASSLVGRTPMRGNTIYF.

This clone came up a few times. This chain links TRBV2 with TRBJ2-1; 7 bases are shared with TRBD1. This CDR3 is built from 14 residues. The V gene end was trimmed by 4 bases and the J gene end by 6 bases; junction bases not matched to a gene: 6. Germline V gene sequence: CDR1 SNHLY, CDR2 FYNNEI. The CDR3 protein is CASSARQGPNEQFF. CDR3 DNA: TGTGCCAGCAGTGCTCGACAGGGCCCCAATGAGCAGTTCTTC.

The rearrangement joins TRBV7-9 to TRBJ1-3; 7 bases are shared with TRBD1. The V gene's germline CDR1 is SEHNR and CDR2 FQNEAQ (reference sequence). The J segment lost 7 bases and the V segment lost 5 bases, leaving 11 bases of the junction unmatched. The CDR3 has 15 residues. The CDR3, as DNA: TGTGCCAGCAGCCCGACAGGGCCAGCCGGCAACACCATATATTTT. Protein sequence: CASSPTGPAGNTIYF.

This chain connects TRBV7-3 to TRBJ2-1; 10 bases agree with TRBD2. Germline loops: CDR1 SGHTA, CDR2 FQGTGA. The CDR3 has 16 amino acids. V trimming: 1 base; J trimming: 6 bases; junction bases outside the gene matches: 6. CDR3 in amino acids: CASSLNPSGSVNEQFF. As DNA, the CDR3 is TGTGCCAGCAGCTTAAACCCTAGCGGGAGTGTCAATGAGCAGTTCTTC. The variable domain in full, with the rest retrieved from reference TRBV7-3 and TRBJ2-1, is GAGVSQTPSNKVTEKGKYVELRCDPISGHTALYWYRQSLGQGPEFLIYFQGTGAADDSGLPNDRFFAVRPEGSVSTLKIQRTERGDSAVYLCASSLNPSGSVNEQFFGPGTRLTVL.

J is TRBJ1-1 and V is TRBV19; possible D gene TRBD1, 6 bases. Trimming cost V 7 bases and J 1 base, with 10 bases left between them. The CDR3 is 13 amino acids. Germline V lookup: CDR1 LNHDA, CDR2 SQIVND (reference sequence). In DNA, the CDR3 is TGTGCCAGTATTTGGGGGCCGAACACTGAAGCTTTCTTT. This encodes CASIWGPNTEAFF.

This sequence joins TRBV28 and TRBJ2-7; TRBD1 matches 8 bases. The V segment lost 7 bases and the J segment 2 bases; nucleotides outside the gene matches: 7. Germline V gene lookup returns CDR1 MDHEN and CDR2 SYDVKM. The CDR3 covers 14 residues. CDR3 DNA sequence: TGTGCCAGCAAACCCGGGACAGGACCCTACGAGCAGTACTTC. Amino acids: CASKPGTGPYEQYF.

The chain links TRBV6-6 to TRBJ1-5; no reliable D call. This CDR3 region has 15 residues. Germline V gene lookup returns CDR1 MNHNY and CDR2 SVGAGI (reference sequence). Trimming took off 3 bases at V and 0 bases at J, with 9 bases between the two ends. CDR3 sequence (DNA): TGTGCCAGCAGTTATGGAGGGAATAGCAATCAGCCCCAGCATTTT. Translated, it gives CASSYGGNSNQPQHF.

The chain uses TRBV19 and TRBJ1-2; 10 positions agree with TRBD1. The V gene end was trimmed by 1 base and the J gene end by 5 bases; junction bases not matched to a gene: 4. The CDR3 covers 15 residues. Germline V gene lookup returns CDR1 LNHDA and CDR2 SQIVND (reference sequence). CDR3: CASSIGTGGAYGYTF. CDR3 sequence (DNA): TGTGCCAGTAGTATAGGGACAGGGGGAGCTTATGGCTACACCTTC.

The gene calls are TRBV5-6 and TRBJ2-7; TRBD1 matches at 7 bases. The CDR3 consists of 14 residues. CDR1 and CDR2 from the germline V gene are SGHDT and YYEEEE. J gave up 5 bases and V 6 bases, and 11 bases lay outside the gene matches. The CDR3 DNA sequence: TGTGCCAGCACCCCCCGAGGGGGCCACGACGAGCAGTACTTC. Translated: CASTPRGGHDEQYF.

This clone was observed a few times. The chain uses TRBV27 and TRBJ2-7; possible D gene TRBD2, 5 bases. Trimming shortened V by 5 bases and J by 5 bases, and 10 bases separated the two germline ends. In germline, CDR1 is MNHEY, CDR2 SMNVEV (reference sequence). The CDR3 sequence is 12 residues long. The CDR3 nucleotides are TGTGCCAGCAGTCCCTGGGGAGACGAGCAGTACTTC. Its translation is CASSPWGDEQYF.

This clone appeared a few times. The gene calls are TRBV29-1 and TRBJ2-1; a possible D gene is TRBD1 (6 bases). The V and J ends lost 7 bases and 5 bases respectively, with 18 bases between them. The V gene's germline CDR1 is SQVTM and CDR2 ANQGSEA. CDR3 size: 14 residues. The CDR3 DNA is TGCAGCGCCCGACTCAGGGGTTGGGACAATGAGCAGTTCTTC. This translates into CSARLRGWDNEQFF.

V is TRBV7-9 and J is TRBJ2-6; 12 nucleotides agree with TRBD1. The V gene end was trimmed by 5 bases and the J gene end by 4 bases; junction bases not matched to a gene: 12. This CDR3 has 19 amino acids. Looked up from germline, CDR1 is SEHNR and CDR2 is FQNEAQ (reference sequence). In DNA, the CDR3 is TGTGCCAGCAGCCTTAGGGGGGGACAGGGGGCATTCGGGGCCAACGTCCTGACTTTC. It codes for CASSLRGGQGAFGANVLTF.

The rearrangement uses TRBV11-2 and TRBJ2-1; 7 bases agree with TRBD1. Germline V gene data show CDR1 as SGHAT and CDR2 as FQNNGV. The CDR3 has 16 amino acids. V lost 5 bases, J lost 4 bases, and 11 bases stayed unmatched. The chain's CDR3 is CASSPLSGTDYNEQFF. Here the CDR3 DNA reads TGTGCCAGCAGCCCACTCTCCGGGACAGATTACAATGAGCAGTTCTTC.

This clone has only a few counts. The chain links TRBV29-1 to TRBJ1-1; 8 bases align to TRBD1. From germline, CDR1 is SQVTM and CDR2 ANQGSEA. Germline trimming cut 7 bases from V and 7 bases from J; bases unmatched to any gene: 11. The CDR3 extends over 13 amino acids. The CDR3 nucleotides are TGCAGCGGAGACAGGGGACGCCACGGTGAAGCTTTCTTT. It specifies CSGDRGRHGEAFF.

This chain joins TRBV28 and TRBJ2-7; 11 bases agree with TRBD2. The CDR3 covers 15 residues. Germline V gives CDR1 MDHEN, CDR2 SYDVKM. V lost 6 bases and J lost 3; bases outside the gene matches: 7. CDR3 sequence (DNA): TGTGCCAGCAGCAAACCGGGACTAGCGGTCTACGAGCAGTACTTC. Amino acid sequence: CASSKPGLAVYEQYF.

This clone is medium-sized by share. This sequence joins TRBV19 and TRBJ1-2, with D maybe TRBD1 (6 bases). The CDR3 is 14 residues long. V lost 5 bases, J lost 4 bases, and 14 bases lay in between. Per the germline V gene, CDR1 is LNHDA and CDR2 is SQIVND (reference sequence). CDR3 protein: CASSGRGRGYGYTF. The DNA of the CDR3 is TGTGCCAGTAGTGGCAGGGGAAGGGGCTATGGCTACACCTTC.

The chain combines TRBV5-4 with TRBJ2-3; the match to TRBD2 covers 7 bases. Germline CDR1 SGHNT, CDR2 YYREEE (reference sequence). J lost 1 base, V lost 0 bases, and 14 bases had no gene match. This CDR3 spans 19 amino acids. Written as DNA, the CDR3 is TGTGCCAGCAGCTTGGGCGGGGGTTTTCGGACGGGTGGCACAGATACGCAGTATTTT. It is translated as CASSLGGGFRTGGTDTQYF.

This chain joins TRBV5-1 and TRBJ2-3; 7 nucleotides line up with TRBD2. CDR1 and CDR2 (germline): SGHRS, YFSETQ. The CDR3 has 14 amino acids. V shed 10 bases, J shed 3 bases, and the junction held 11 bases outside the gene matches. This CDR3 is CAGRMTSTTDTQYF. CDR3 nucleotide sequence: TGCGCCGGGAGAATGACTAGCACAACAGATACGCAGTATTTT.

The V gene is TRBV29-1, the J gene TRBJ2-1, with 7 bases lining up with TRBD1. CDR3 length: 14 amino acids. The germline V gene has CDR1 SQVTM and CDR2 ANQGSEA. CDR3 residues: CSGYGTASYNEQFF. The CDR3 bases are TGCAGTGGATATGGGACAGCCTCCTACAATGAGCAGTTCTTC.